The 32 T cell receptor beta chains presented below share a single source sample, sequenced in a study of cytomegalovirus exposure and HLA in healthy donors. PCR primers comprised 60 Vbeta and 13 Jbeta primers. Data came from immunoSEQ multiplex PCR; TCRdb stores just in-frame clones and leaves some out. The sample holds about 69,000 clones, roughly 68% seen once. Sequencing used PBMCs. The receptors here all came from a woman aged 55-75 years in good health and CMV-seropositive.

V is TRBV27 and J is TRBJ2-2; 7 bases match TRBD1. CDR3 length equals 15 residues. Per germline, CDR1 MNHEY and CDR2 SMNVEV (reference sequence). With V trimmed by 5 bases and J by 0 bases, 3 bases remained unmatched. Here the CDR3 DNA reads TGTGCCAGCAGTGTGACAGGGACGAACACCGGGGAGCTGTTTTTT. Translation: CASSVTGTNTGELFF.

The V call is TRBV7-2, the J call TRBJ1-4; TRBD1 agrees at 9 bases. Germline assignment: CDR1 SGHTA and CDR2 FQGNSA. Unmatched junction bases numbered 4, after V lost 0 bases and J lost 8 bases. This CDR3 contains 15 residues. CDR3 nucleotide sequence: TGTGCCAGCAGCTTAGCGCCGACAGGGGGAGAAAAACTGTTTTTT. This sequence encodes CASSLAPTGGEKLFF.

In regard to this clone: One end of the junction varies from germline; a read error may be responsible. The chain combines TRBV30 with TRBJ2-1; perhaps TRBD1 as D (6 bases). CDR1 and CDR2 (germline): GTSNPN, SVGIG (reference sequence). The CDR3 extends over 14 amino acids. CDR3 sequence reads: CAWRTGQTYNEQFF. The CDR3 region has the DNA TGTGCATGGAGGACGGGACAAACCTACAATGAGCAGTTCTTC. Combining the CDR3 with reference TRBV30 and TRBJ2-1 gives the whole variable domain SQTIHQWPATLVQPVGSPLSLECTVEGTSNPNLYWYRQAAGRGLQLLFYSVGIGQISSEVPQNLSASRPQDRQFILSSKKLLLSDSGFYLCAWRTGQTYNEQFFGPGTRLTVL.

The rearrangement links TRBV2 to TRBJ1-5; the D is unclear. The ends were cut back, 2 bases at V and 1 base at J, with 9 bases in the middle. The CDR3 runs to 15 residues. Per the germline V gene, CDR1 is SNHLY and CDR2 is FYNNEI. The chain's CDR3 is CASSELAGSNQPQHF. Here the CDR3 DNA reads TGTGCCAGCAGTGAACTGGCAGGCAGCAATCAGCCCCAGCATTTT.

The CDR3 DNA reads as TGTGCCAGCAGCGTAGCCGTCCAAGAGACCCAGTACTTC. This codes for CASSVAVQETQYF. The chain couples TRBV9 to TRBJ2-5, with D unclear. CDR3 length: 13 amino acids. Trimming stripped 0 bases from V and 1 base from J, with 4 bases between. Germline V gene sequence: CDR1 SGDLS, CDR2 YYNGEE.

Regarding this clone: The junction departs from germline at one end; a sequencing error may be responsible. The chain uses TRBV7-7 and TRBJ2-5; D may be TRBD1 (5 bases). CDR1 and CDR2 (germline): SSHAT, FNYEAQ (reference sequence). The CDR3 is made up of 13 amino acids. The CDR3 region is CASSLGQQETQYF. In DNA form, the CDR3 reads TGTGCTAGCAGCTTAGGACAACAAGAGACCCAGTACTTC.

This clone was seen just once. The V and J genes are TRBV4-1 and TRBJ1-1; no clear D. This CDR3 has 16 residues. From germline, CDR1 is MGHRA and CDR2 YSYEKL. Trimming removed 7 bases at V and 5 bases at J, with 23 bases between. CDR3 nucleotide sequence: TGCGCCAGCACCCTTTCTACCGGCAGGATCGGTACTGAAGCTTTCTTT. Residues: CASTLSTGRIGTEAFF.

V is TRBV30 and J is TRBJ1-2; D is ambiguous. This CDR3 comprises 12 residues. Trimming took off 2 bases at V and 0 bases at J, with 4 bases between the two ends. Germline CDR1 and CDR2: GTSNPN and SVGIG (reference sequence). CDR3 sequence reads: CAWSPANYGYTF. CDR3 nucleotide sequence: TGTGCCTGGAGTCCAGCTAACTATGGCTACACCTTC.

The chain has TRBV29-1 and TRBJ2-5; 9 nucleotides agree with TRBD2. Germline V gene data show CDR1 as SQVTM and CDR2 as ANQGSEA. Trimming removed 6 bases from V and 5 bases from J; junction bases left unmatched: 7. This CDR3 comprises 13 residues. This chain's CDR3 is CSVEAGGLETQYF. CDR3 nucleotide sequence: TGCAGCGTCGAGGCGGGGGGGCTTGAGACCCAGTACTTC. The whole variable domain, filled in from reference TRBV29-1 and TRBJ2-5, reads SAVISQKPSRDICQRGTSLTIQCQVDSQVTMMFWYRQQPGQSLTLIATANQGSEATYESGFVIDKFPISRPNLTFSTLTVSNMSPEDSSIYLCSVEAGGLETQYFGPGTRLLVL.

The chain uses TRBV18 and TRBJ2-5; weak D call: TRBD1 (8 bases). The CDR3 totals 14 residues. Deletions cut 5 bases from V and 4 bases from J, with 14 bases between. Germline loops: CDR1 KGHSH, CDR2 LQKENI. CDR3 protein: CASSANRGGETQYF. The CDR3 nucleotides are TGTGCCAGCTCAGCAAACAGGGGGGGAGAGACCCAGTACTTC.

The rearrangement uses TRBV18 and TRBJ2-1; D call uncertain. CDR3 size: 13 residues. Germline-derived CDR1 and CDR2 are KGHSH and LQKENI. V lost 5 bases and J lost 7, with 12 bases in between. CDR3 region: CASSSTLENEQFF. CDR3 in DNA: TGTGCCAGCTCATCCACTCTAGAAAATGAGCAGTTCTTC.

This clone was picked up one time. The chain links TRBV4-1 to TRBJ2-2; TRBD1 aligns across 11 bases. Germline V gives CDR1 MGHRA, CDR2 YSYEKL. V lost 4 bases, J lost 2 bases, and 3 bases stayed unmatched. The CDR3 covers 16 residues. The CDR3 reads CASSRGTGGNTGELFF. The DNA for the CDR3 is TGCGCCAGCAGCCGGGGGACAGGGGGAAACACCGGGGAGCTGTTTTTT.

The CDR3 sequence: CSERRTSGGGALQFF. The CDR3 DNA is TGCAGCGAAAGAAGGACTAGCGGGGGCGGGGCCCTCCAGTTCTTC. The gene calls are TRBV29-1 and TRBJ2-1; 13 nucleotides align to TRBD2. CDR3 length: 15 amino acids. After removal of 7 bases from V and 13 bases from J, the junction contained 16 bases not matched to a gene. Germline V gene lookup returns CDR1 SQVTM and CDR2 ANQGSEA.

The CDR3 spells CASSLAQGSGELFF. In DNA, the CDR3 is TGTGCCAGCAGCTTAGCCCAGGGTTCCGGGGAGCTGTTTTTT. The gene calls are TRBV5-5 and TRBJ2-2; a possible D gene is TRBD1 (5 bases). The CDR3 extends over 14 amino acids. V gave up 2 bases and J gave up 6 bases, with 11 bases separating them. The germline V gene encodes CDR1 SGHKS and CDR2 YYEKEE (reference sequence).

The chain couples TRBV5-5 to TRBJ2-7; 10 nucleotides agree with TRBD1. Looked up from germline, CDR1 is SGHKS and CDR2 is YYEKEE (reference sequence). The CDR3 has 15 amino acids. V dropped 0 bases and J dropped 2; count of bases not matched to a gene: 2. The CDR3 spells CASSLVGQGAYEQYF. In nucleotides, the CDR3 is TGTGCCAGCAGCTTGGTAGGACAGGGGGCCTACGAGCAGTACTTC. The full variable domain, with the rest looked up from reference TRBV5-5 and TRBJ2-7, is DAGVTQSPTHLIKTRGQQVTLRCSPISGHKSVSWYQQVLGQGPQFIFQYYEKEERGRGNFPDRFSARQFPNYSSELNVNALLLGDSALYLCASSLVGQGAYEQYFGPGTRLTVT.

The gene calls are TRBV2 and TRBJ2-1, with 8 nucleotides matching TRBD2. The CDR3 is 15 residues long. The trim removed 6 bases at V and 3 bases at J, leaving 7 bases unmatched. In germline, CDR1 is SNHLY, CDR2 FYNNEI. DNA of the CDR3: TGTGCCAGCAGCCGGGCGGGGGGTGGCTACAATGAGCAGTTCTTC. Translating it yields CASSRAGGGYNEQFF.

In its sample, this clone was seen a few times. The rearrangement joins TRBV5-6 to TRBJ1-1; D remains ambiguous. V lost 4 bases and J lost 0, with 19 bases in between. The length of the CDR3 is 17 residues. Germline CDR1 SGHDT, CDR2 YYEEEE. The CDR3 bases are TGTGCCAGCAGCGTACGCGGCGGCAGCCCGATGAACACTGAAGCTTTCTTT. Amino acids: CASSVRGGSPMNTEAFF.

V is TRBV6-5 and J is TRBJ2-1; weak D call: TRBD2 (6 bases). Germline lookup yields CDR1 MNHEY and CDR2 SVGAGI. Between the trimmed V and J ends, which lost 2 bases and 2 bases, there was a span of 10 bases. This CDR3 comprises 15 residues. The CDR3 here is CASSYTGGPYNEQFF. The CDR3 bases are TGTGCCAGCAGTTACACCGGAGGGCCCTACAATGAGCAGTTCTTC.

The J gene is TRBJ1-6, the V gene TRBV9; D gene unclear. Between the trimmed V and J ends, which lost 4 bases and 0 bases, there was a span of 14 bases. Per germline, CDR1 SGDLS and CDR2 YYNGEE. CDR3 length: 17 residues. This chain's CDR3 is CASSPWAVSSYNSPLHF. DNA of the CDR3: TGTGCCAGCAGCCCGTGGGCAGTGAGCTCCTATAATTCACCCCTCCACTTT.

This clone was seen a single time. The V call is TRBV5-1, the J call TRBJ2-3, with 7 positions matching TRBD1. CDR3 length: 14 amino acids. CDR1 is SGHRS, CDR2 YFSETQ, per germline. V shed 5 bases and J 10 bases; nucleotides not matched to a gene: 13. CDR3 residues: CASSTPSTGSAQYF. CDR3 DNA: TGCGCCAGCAGTACACCCTCGACAGGGTCAGCGCAGTATTTT.

V usage is TRBV21-1 and J usage is TRBJ2-5; no DNA check was done on the table's D call, TRBD2. Near its end, the DNA agrees better with TRBJ2-7, so the J call may be wrong. TRBV21-1 is marked as a pseudogene. The length of the CDR3 is 16 residues. CDR3 protein: CASSKVERRASYEQYF. For the CDR3, the DNA is TGTGCCAGCAGCAAAGTGGAAAGGAGGGCGTCCTACGAGCAGTACTTC.

The V call is TRBV6-1, the J call TRBJ2-7; a weak D match, TRBD2 (6 bases). This CDR3 is built from 12 residues. V was cut by 10 bases and J by 0 bases, with 10 bases left in between. The germline V gene has CDR1 MNHNS and CDR2 SASEGT. The CDR3 sequence: CAMGRSSYEQYF. The DNA of the CDR3 is TGTGCCATGGGGAGGAGCTCCTACGAGCAGTACTTC.

The gene calls are TRBV5-1 and TRBJ1-2; the match to TRBD1 covers 7 bases. V lost 2 bases to trimming and J lost 4 bases; unmatched junction nucleotides: 5. The CDR3 sequence is 14 residues long. Germline loops: CDR1 SGHRS, CDR2 YFSETQ. The CDR3 coding sequence is TGCGCCAGCAGCTTCCAATCAGGGGGCTATGGCTACACCTTC. Encoded protein: CASSFQSGGYGYTF.

J is TRBJ1-3 and V is TRBV4-2; no clear D. The CDR3 is 13 amino acids. Trimming removed 4 bases at V and 8 bases at J, with 12 bases between. From germline, CDR1 is LGHNA and CDR2 YNFKEQ. The CDR3 loop is CASSPVGGDTIYF. The DNA for the CDR3 is TGTGCCAGCAGCCCGGTGGGCGGGGACACCATATATTTT.

The genes are TRBV19 and TRBJ1-1; 7 bases line up with TRBD1. Germline lookup yields CDR1 LNHDA and CDR2 SQIVND (reference sequence). V was clipped by 8 bases and J by 3 bases; unmatched bases: 9. The CDR3 extends over 14 amino acids. The CDR3 sequence: CASLGDSRYTEAFF. As DNA, the CDR3 is TGTGCCAGTCTAGGGGACAGTCGATACACTGAAGCTTTCTTT.

This clone was counted once. The chain employs TRBV6-5 and TRBJ1-3, with D tentatively TRBD1 (5 bases). V was shortened by 7 bases and J by 7 bases, with 20 bases between the two germline ends. The CDR3 runs to 15 residues. Germline V lookup: CDR1 MNHEY, CDR2 SVGAGI. The CDR3 DNA reads as TGTGCCAGCACTCCCTCGGGACGGGGGTACAACACCATATATTTT. Translated: CASTPSGRGYNTIYF.

This chain joins TRBV6-5 and TRBJ2-7; D is possibly TRBD1 (5 bases). Germline V gene data show CDR1 as MNHEY and CDR2 as SVGAGI. CDR3 length: 13 residues. The germline V and J ends were trimmed by 3 bases and 5 bases, with 11 bases remaining between them. CDR3 amino acids: CASSYNQGDEQYF. For the CDR3, the DNA is TGTGCCAGCAGTTATAATCAGGGCGACGAGCAGTACTTC.

This clone turned up a few times. This sequence joins TRBV19 and TRBJ1-2, with D uncertain. The germline CDR1 and CDR2 sequences are LNHDA and SQIVND (reference sequence). The CDR3 is 13 residues long. Trimming removed 7 bases from V and 8 bases from J, with 17 bases in between. The CDR3 is CASTTNPQWGYTF. DNA for the CDR3: TGTGCCAGTACCACGAACCCCCAGTGGGGCTACACCTTC.

This chain uses TRBV4-1 with TRBJ1-5, with D perhaps TRBD1 (6 bases). Germline-derived CDR1 and CDR2 are MGHRA and YSYEKL. The CDR3 covers 15 residues. Trimming pared 3 bases from V and 2 bases from J, leaving 11 bases between. Here the CDR3 reads CASSQDSTGNQPQHF. As DNA, the CDR3 is TGCGCCAGCAGCCAGGACAGTACCGGCAATCAGCCCCAGCATTTT.

This clone was seen a single time. Here the CDR3 DNA reads TGTGCCAGCAGCTTGGATCCAGGGGAACATTCACCCCTCCACTTT. This gives the protein CASSLDPGEHSPLHF. The rearrangement links TRBV5-4 to TRBJ1-6; a weak D match, TRBD1 (6 bases). From germline, CDR1 is SGHNT and CDR2 YYREEE (reference sequence). Deletions cut 0 bases from V and 8 bases from J, with 12 bases between. The length of the CDR3 is 15 residues.

The V gene is TRBV7-9, the J gene TRBJ1-2; 9 nucleotides align to TRBD1. Germline loops: CDR1 SEHNR, CDR2 FQNEAQ (reference sequence). The junction had 9 bases not matched to a gene; V was cut back by 5 bases and J by 2 bases. CDR3 length: 16 residues. CDR3: CASSPWGTGKNYGYTF. The CDR3, as DNA: TGTGCCAGCAGCCCATGGGGGACAGGGAAAAACTATGGCTACACCTTC.

This chain uses TRBV19 with TRBJ1-2; D call uncertain. V was clipped by 2 bases and J by 3 bases, with 13 bases between them. The CDR3 has 15 amino acids. Germline CDR1 reads LNHDA; CDR2 reads SQIVND (reference sequence). The CDR3 is CASSISTSPYYGYTF. The CDR3 DNA follows: TGTGCCAGTAGTATATCGACTAGTCCCTACTATGGCTACACCTTC.